The source of this T cell receptor (beta chain) is a study of T-cell reconstitution after alpha-beta-depleted transplantation in children. The CDR3 sequence is 12 residues long. The ends were cut back, 6 bases at V and 7 bases at J, with 12 bases in the middle. Germline CDR1 DFQATT, CDR2 SNEGSKA (reference sequence). This clonotype was detected a few times. Construction of the TCRbeta library involved unique molecular identifiers. TCRdb re-derived calls from the PCR reads in MiXCR, one entry per CDR3 protein. The top ten hold 3.5% to 4.5% of the sample, which has a few hundred thousand distinct CDR3 sequences, 13% seen once.

The sequence was obtained from a human donor who donated a stem cell graft to a child with Fanconi anemia. Specimen: PBMCs, collected from the stem cell graft. V usage is TRBV20-1 and J usage is TRBJ1-4; D is ambiguous. DNA of the CDR3: TGCAGTGCGTCACTAACCGGTGAAAAACTGTTTTTT. Residues: CSASLTGEKLFF.